This T cell receptor (beta chain) derives from a study of T-cell memory formation after mild COVID-19. Looking at the study overall: In these data, TCR clusters were largely donor specific.

Turning to this clonotype: The antigen is undetermined.

Study outcomes and limitations: Cross-reactive memory apparently joined, as some responding clones appeared in pre-infection memory. CD8+ contracting clones occupied EMRA, while CD4+ ones occupied mainly CM and EM.

TCRdb re-called the 5' RACE reads through MiXCR, storing one row per CDR3 protein. The sample carries 190,000 or so distinct CDR3 sequences, about 22% recorded once. The CDR3 totals 18 residues. V lost 5 bases and J lost 1; bases outside the gene matches: 16. CDR1 and CDR2 (germline): SQVTM, ANQGSEA. The chain combines TRBV29-1 with TRBJ2-3; 9 bases are shared with TRBD2. Specimen: PBMCs or a T cell subset sorted from them (not recorded which). The receptor comes from an adult woman who had mild COVID-19 (a few samples of this study predate the infection). Cell type and time point are not known. The CDR3 region is CSVNLPETSGQGTDTQYF. As DNA, the CDR3 is TGCAGCGTTAACCTTCCTGAGACTAGCGGCCAAGGCACAGATACGCAGTATTTT.